Below, 8 T cell receptor beta chains from the same sample are listed, as sequenced in a study of radiotherapy plus CTLA-4 blockade in lung cancer. Assay: immunoSEQ multiplex PCR; the TCRdb copy retains only in-frame clones and omits some. The sample carries tens of thousands of clones, roughly 80% recorded once. Material: peripheral blood, obtained from a patient treated with radiotherapy plus ipilimumab. These receptor sequences come from a human donor with non-small cell lung cancer who had a complete response to radiotherapy plus ipilimumab.

This sequence joins TRBV10-3 and TRBJ2-5; TRBD1 matches 9 bases. This CDR3 spans 14 amino acids. The trim removed 2 bases at V and 4 bases at J, leaving 2 bases unmatched. In germline, CDR1 is ENHRY, CDR2 SYGVKD. The CDR3 loop reads CAISEPDRGETQYF. The CDR3 DNA sequence: TGTGCCATCAGTGAGCCGGACAGGGGAGAGACCCAGTACTTC.

This clone was recorded only once. The chain uses TRBV29-1 and TRBJ2-1, with TRBD2 identical over 8 bases. Germline V CDR1 and CDR2: SQVTM, ANQGSEA. The V and J ends lost 6 bases and 5 bases, in that order; junction bases with no gene match: 9. CDR3 length: 14 amino acids. The CDR3 DNA sequence: TGCAGCGTCCTAGAGCGGGAGCTAAACAATGAGCAGTTCTTC. Translation gives CSVLERELNNEQFF.

The chain employs TRBV6-1 and TRBJ1-4; D unresolved. The germline V gene has CDR1 MNHNS and CDR2 SASEGT. The CDR3 is 14 amino acids. With 4 bases removed from V and 4 bases from J, the gap between germline ends came to 10 bases. Here the CDR3 reads CASSARFGNEKLFF. For the CDR3, the DNA is TGTGCCAGCAGTGCCCGGTTCGGTAATGAAAAACTGTTTTTT.

The gene calls are TRBV6-5 and TRBJ2-1; 9 nucleotides match TRBD1. Losses at the gene ends were 5 bases for V and 6 bases for J; bases not matched to a gene: 8. The length of the CDR3 is 15 residues. Germline loops: CDR1 MNHEY, CDR2 SVGAGI. The CDR3 coding sequence is TGTGCCAGCAGTAAGCCGGGACAGGGTAGCAATGAGCAGTTCTTC. As protein: CASSKPGQGSNEQFF.

This clone came up a few times. The gene calls are TRBV9 and TRBJ2-3; 8 bases fit TRBD2. V shed 4 bases, J shed 0 bases, and the junction held 4 bases outside the gene matches. The CDR3 runs 15 residues. Germline V gene data show CDR1 as SGDLS and CDR2 as YYNGEE. CDR3 sequence (DNA): TGTGCCAGCAGCCTTTTAGCGGGAAGCACAGATACGCAGTATTTT. This translates into CASSLLAGSTDTQYF.

CDR3 bases: TGTGCCAGCTCACCACCTAACCTGGGACAAGAGACCCAGTACTTC. This gives the protein CASSPPNLGQETQYF. The chain links TRBV18 to TRBJ2-5; D uncertain. V lost 0 bases and J lost 2, with 10 bases in between. The germline CDR1 and CDR2 sequences are KGHSH and LQKENI. CDR3 length: 15 residues.

The V and J genes are TRBV14 and TRBJ1-4, with a possible D match to TRBD1 (6 bases). The CDR3 covers 14 residues. CDR1 and CDR2 from the germline V gene are SGHDN and FVKESK. Trimming cost V 4 bases and J 0 bases, with 6 bases left between them. Here the CDR3 DNA reads TGTGCCAGCAGCCGGACAGCAACTAATGAAAAACTGTTTTTT. Its protein product is CASSRTATNEKLFF.

The V call is TRBV5-1, the J call TRBJ2-1; 9 nucleotides align to TRBD1. This CDR3 has 20 residues. CDR1 and CDR2 from the germline V gene are SGHRS and YFSETQ. Germline trimming cut 5 bases from V and 4 bases from J; bases unmatched to any gene: 22. CDR3 sequence reads: CASSRNPGTGWSGLYNEQFF. Here the CDR3 DNA reads TGCGCCAGCAGTCGGAATCCCGGGACAGGGTGGTCGGGGCTATACAATGAGCAGTTCTTC.